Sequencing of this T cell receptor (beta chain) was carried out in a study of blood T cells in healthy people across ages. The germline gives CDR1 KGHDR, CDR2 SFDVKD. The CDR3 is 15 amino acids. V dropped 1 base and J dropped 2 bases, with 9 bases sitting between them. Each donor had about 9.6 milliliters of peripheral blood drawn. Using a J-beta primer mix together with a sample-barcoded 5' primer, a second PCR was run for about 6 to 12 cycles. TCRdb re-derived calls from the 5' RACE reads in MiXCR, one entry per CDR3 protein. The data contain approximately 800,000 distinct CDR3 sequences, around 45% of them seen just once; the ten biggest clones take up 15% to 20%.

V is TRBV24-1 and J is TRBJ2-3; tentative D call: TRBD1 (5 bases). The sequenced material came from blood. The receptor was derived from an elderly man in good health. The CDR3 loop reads CATSDLGADTDTQYF. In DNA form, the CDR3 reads TGTGCCACCAGTGATTTAGGGGCAGACACAGATACGCAGTATTTT.